This entry lists 3 T cell receptor beta chains sequenced from one sample in a study of radiation and T cells in renal cell carcinoma. The time point was: blood 2 weeks post-SBRT. The treatment here: 15 Gy SBRT to primary tumor, nephrectomy 4 weeks later. Assay: immunoSEQ multiplex PCR; the TCRdb copy retains only in-frame clones and omits some. The sample has about 130,000 clones; roughly four fifths are singletons. Sequenced here: blood, sampled from a patient whose treatment included radiotherapy and nephrectomy. Source of these receptors: a woman aged 60-75 years with renal cell carcinoma.

The chain recombines TRBV5-6 with TRBJ1-2, with 7 bases lining up with TRBD1. This CDR3 comprises 14 residues. Looked up from germline, CDR1 is SGHDT and CDR2 is YYEEEE. Trimming at V came to 2 bases and at J to 4 bases, leaving 5 bases not matched to a gene. For the CDR3, the DNA is TGTGCCAGCAGCTTACCGGGACAGCTCTATGGCTACACCTTC. This encodes CASSLPGQLYGYTF.

The CDR3 DNA is TGTGCCAGCAGTTACGGGGGGACGAGGGAGACCCAGTACTTC. It translates to CASSYGGTRETQYF. The rearrangement uses TRBV6-6 and TRBJ2-5; a possible D gene is TRBD2 (6 bases). Trimming shortened V by 2 bases and J by 5 bases, and 12 bases separated the two germline ends. This CDR3 spans 14 amino acids. The germline V gene encodes CDR1 MNHNY and CDR2 SVGAGI (reference sequence).

This clone was seen a handful of times. J is TRBJ2-1 and V is TRBV4-3; D gene unclear. V lost 0 bases to trimming and J lost 1 base, with 7 bases between them. Germline V gives CDR1 LGHNA, CDR2 YSLEER. CDR3 length: 15 residues. This chain's CDR3 is CASSQDLGSYNEQFF. The CDR3 coding sequence is TGCGCCAGCAGCCAAGATCTCGGGTCCTACAATGAGCAGTTCTTC.